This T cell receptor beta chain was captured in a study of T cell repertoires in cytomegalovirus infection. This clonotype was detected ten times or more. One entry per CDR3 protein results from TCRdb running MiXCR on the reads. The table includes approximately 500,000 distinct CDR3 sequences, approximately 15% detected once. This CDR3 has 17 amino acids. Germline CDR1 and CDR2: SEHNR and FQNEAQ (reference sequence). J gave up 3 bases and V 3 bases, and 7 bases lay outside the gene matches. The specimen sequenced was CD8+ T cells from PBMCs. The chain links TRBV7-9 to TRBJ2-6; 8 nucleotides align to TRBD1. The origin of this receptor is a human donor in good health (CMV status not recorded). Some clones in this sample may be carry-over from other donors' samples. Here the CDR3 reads CASSFRQGKGGANVLTF. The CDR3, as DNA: TGTGCCAGCAGCTTCCGACAGGGGAAGGGTGGGGCCAACGTCCTGACTTTC. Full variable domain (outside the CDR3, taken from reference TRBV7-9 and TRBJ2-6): DTGVSQNPRHKITKRGQNVTFRCDPISEHNRLYWYRQTLGQGPEFLTYFQNEAQLEKSRLLSDRFSAERPKGSFSTLEIQRTEQGDSAMYLCASSFRQGKGGANVLTFGAGSRLTVL.